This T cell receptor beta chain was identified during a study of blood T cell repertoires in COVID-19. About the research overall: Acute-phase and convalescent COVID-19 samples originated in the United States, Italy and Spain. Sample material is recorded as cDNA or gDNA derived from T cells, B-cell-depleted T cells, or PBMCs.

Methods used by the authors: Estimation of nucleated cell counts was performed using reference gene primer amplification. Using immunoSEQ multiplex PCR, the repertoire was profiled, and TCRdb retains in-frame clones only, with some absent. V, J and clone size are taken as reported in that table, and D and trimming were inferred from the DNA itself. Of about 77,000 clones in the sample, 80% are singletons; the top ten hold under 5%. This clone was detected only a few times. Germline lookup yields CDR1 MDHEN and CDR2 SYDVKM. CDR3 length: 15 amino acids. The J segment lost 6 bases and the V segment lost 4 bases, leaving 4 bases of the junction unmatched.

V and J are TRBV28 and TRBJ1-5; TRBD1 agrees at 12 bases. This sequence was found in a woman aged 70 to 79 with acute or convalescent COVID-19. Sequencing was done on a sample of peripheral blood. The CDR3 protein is CASSSGQGASQPQHF. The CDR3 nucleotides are TGTGCCAGCAGTTCGGGACAGGGGGCGAGTCAGCCCCAGCATTTT. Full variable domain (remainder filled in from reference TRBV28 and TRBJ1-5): DVKVTQSSRYLVKRTGEKVFLECVQDMDHENMFWYRQDPGLGLRLIYFSYDVKMKEKGDIPEGYSVSREKKERFSLILESASTNQTSMYLCASSSGQGASQPQHFGDGTRLSIL.